What follows is one TCR beta chain and its context. This entry belongs to a study of T cell changes during pregnancy in multiple sclerosis. TCRdb's copy holds only in-frame clones and misses some; the assay was immunoSEQ multiplex PCR. Of thousands of clones in the sample, roughly 86% are singletons; the top ten hold approximately 16%. The CDR3 sequence is 14 residues long. The receptor's source is a female donor in good health, enrolled as a control in a pregnancy study. Source: CD8+ T cells from peripheral blood mononuclear cells, taken in the second trimester of pregnancy. The chain employs TRBV1 and TRBJ2-7; the D call of TRBD2 is as the table states it, not checked on the DNA. TRBV1 is listed as a pseudogene. CDR3 loop: CTSSLLTSMYEQYF. The CDR3 DNA is TGCACCAGCAGCCTATTGACTAGTATGTACGAGCAGTACTTC.